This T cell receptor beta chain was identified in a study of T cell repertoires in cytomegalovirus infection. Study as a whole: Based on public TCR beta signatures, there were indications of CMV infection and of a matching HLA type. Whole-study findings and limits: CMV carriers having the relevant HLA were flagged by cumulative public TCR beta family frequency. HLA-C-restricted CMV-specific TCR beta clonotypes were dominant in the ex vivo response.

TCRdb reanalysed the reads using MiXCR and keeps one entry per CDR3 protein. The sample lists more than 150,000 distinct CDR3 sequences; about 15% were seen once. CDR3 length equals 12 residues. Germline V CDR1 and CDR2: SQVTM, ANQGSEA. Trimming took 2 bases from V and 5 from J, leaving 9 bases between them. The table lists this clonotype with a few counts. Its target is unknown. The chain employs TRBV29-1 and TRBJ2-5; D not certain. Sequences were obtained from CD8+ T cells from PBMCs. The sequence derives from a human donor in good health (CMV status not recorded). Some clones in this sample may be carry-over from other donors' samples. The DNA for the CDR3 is TGCAGCGTTGAAACTCTCTCGGAGACCCAGTACTTC. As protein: CSVETLSETQYF.